These 27 T cell receptor beta chains came from one sample sequenced in a study of blood T cell repertoires in COVID-19. Sequenced by immunoSEQ multiplex PCR; TCRdb stores in-frame clones only, minus some. The repertoire includes 300,000 to 500,000 clones, roughly 88% of them detected once, and 0.97% sits in the top ten. Sequencing was carried out using PBMCs or T cells enriched from blood (not recorded which). Receptors were obtained from a woman aged 30 to 39 with acute COVID-19.

The rearrangement links TRBV7-3 to TRBJ2-3; 10 nucleotides match TRBD1. Germline CDR1 SGHTA, CDR2 FQGTGA. The trim removed 4 bases at V and 5 bases at J, leaving 12 bases unmatched. CDR3 size: 17 residues. Here the CDR3 reads CASSSGRGQGTRDTQYF. CDR3 bases: TGTGCCAGCAGCTCGGGCCGGGGACAGGGGACAAGAGATACGCAGTATTTT.

The rearrangement uses TRBV4-1 and TRBJ1-3, with 7 bases aligning to TRBD1. Per the germline V gene, CDR1 is MGHRA and CDR2 is YSYEKL. J lost 8 bases, V lost 3 bases, and 10 bases had no gene match. The CDR3 runs to 15 residues. The CDR3 sequence: CASSQADRAEDTIYF. The CDR3 nucleotides are TGCGCCAGCAGCCAGGCCGACAGGGCCGAAGACACCATATATTTT.

The V gene is TRBV2, the J gene TRBJ2-2, with TRBD2 matching 8 bases. V was clipped by 7 bases and J by 4 bases; unmatched bases: 8. The CDR3 loop spans 15 amino acids. Germline lookup yields CDR1 SNHLY and CDR2 FYNNEI. CDR3 DNA sequence: TGTGCCAGCAAAGTGGGTAGCGGGGTCACCGGGGAGCTGTTTTTT. Amino acids: CASKVGSGVTGELFF.

This clone was counted once. This chain connects TRBV18 to TRBJ2-7; 7 bases align to TRBD1. Trimming took 6 bases from V and 7 from J; bases not matched to a gene: 6. CDR1 and CDR2 from the germline V gene are KGHSH and LQKENI. This CDR3 is built from 12 residues. CDR3: CASSRGQREQYF. The CDR3 coding sequence is TGTGCCAGCTCCCGGGGACAGAGAGAGCAGTACTTC.

The chain employs TRBV28 and TRBJ1-1; maybe TRBD1 (6 bases). This CDR3 has 15 amino acids. The germline CDR1 and CDR2 sequences are MDHEN and SYDVKM. Trimming stripped 3 bases from V and 5 bases from J, with 16 bases between. The CDR3 DNA follows: TGTGCCAGCAGTTTGACTGATCAGGGGTTGACTGAAGCTTTCTTT. It translates to CASSLTDQGLTEAFF.

The chain is built from TRBV13 and TRBJ2-1; 12 nucleotides match TRBD1. Trimming took 5 bases from V and 7 from J; bases not matched to a gene: 21. The germline gives CDR1 PRHDT, CDR2 FYEKMQ (reference sequence). The CDR3 extends over 20 amino acids. For the CDR3, the DNA is TGTGCCAGCAGCCCCCTCTCGGGACAGGGGGCGCTTGCTAGTGAGAATGAGCAGTTCTTC. This gives the protein CASSPLSGQGALASENEQFF. Looking up the rest from reference TRBV13 and TRBJ2-1 gives the full variable domain: AAGVIQSPRHLIKEKRETATLKCYPIPRHDTVYWYQQGPGQDPQFLISFYEKMQSDKGSIPDRFSAQQFSDYHSELNMSSLELGDSALYFCASSPLSGQGALASENEQFFGPGTRLTVL.

V is TRBV5-8 and J is TRBJ1-2, with 9 nucleotides matching TRBD1. CDR1 is SGHTS, CDR2 YDEGEE, per germline. The ends lost 3 bases at V and 8 bases at J; junction bases unmatched: 17. CDR3 size: 17 residues. Here the CDR3 DNA reads TGTGCCAGCAGCTCGCTCCGGGACAGGGACGCTCGGAAGGGCTACACCTTC. Protein: CASSSLRDRDARKGYTF.

V usage is TRBV15 and J usage is TRBJ1-4; perhaps TRBD1 as D (6 bases). The CDR3 has 14 residues. Per the germline V gene, CDR1 is LNHNV and CDR2 is YYDKDF (reference sequence). The V gene lost 0 bases and the J gene lost 12 bases, with 14 bases spanning the gap. As DNA, the CDR3 is TGTGCCACCAGCAGAGAGGGAGGGAAGGGGGAACTGTTTTTT. Protein product: CATSREGGKGELFF.

This chain uses TRBV7-2 with TRBJ2-5; weak D call: TRBD1 (5 bases). Trimming removed 5 bases from V and 2 bases from J, with 9 bases in between. The CDR3 is 13 residues long. Germline CDR1 and CDR2: SGHTA and FQGNSA. DNA for the CDR3: TGTGCCAGCAGCCAAGACAGACAAGAGACCCAGTACTTC. Translated, it gives CASSQDRQETQYF.

The chain uses TRBV5-1 and TRBJ1-6, with D uncertain. Germline V lookup: CDR1 SGHRS, CDR2 YFSETQ. V lost 3 bases to trimming and J lost 5 bases, with 12 bases between them. The CDR3 runs 15 residues. Here the CDR3 DNA reads TGCGCCAGCAGCTGGTGGGCAGCGGATAATTCACCCCTCCACTTT. Amino acid sequence: CASSWWAADNSPLHF.

The chain links TRBV7-9 to TRBJ2-7, with D uncertain. The CDR3 runs to 12 residues. The V gene lost 4 bases and the J gene lost 7 bases, with 11 bases spanning the gap. Per the germline V gene, CDR1 is SEHNR and CDR2 is FQNEAQ (reference sequence). Written as DNA, the CDR3 is TGTGCCAGCAGCTCACCGCTAGAGGAGCAGTACTTC. Its translation: CASSSPLEEQYF.

This rearrangement joins TRBV28 to TRBJ2-1, with 16 bases fitting TRBD2. V was clipped by 5 bases and J by 8 bases; unmatched bases: 12. CDR1 is MDHEN and CDR2 is SYDVKM in the germline V gene. This CDR3 has 18 amino acids. The CDR3 here is CASSLVGLAGGQVDEQFF. For the CDR3, the DNA is TGTGCCAGCAGTCTTGTGGGACTAGCGGGGGGGCAGGTCGATGAGCAGTTCTTC. Together with reference TRBV28 and TRBJ2-1, the CDR3 gives the full variable domain: DVKVTQSSRYLVKRTGEKVFLECVQDMDHENMFWYRQDPGLGLRLIYFSYDVKMKEKGDIPEGYSVSREKKERFSLILESASTNQTSMYLCASSLVGLAGGQVDEQFFGPGTRLTVL.

The chain has TRBV6-5 and TRBJ2-2; D remains ambiguous. From germline, CDR1 is MNHEY and CDR2 SVGAGI. With 7 bases removed from V and 4 bases from J, the gap between germline ends came to 4 bases. The CDR3 consists of 11 residues. The CDR3 reads CASMSTGELFF. The DNA for the CDR3 is TGTGCCAGCATGAGCACCGGGGAGCTGTTTTTT.

The CDR3 is CASSLSSGGQPQHF. CDR3 nucleotides: TGTGCCAGCAGTTTATCTTCGGGAGGTCAGCCCCAGCATTTT. This chain connects TRBV27 to TRBJ1-5; D is unresolved. The CDR3 contains 14 residues. The germline V and J ends were trimmed by 0 bases and 6 bases, with 9 bases remaining between them. Germline assignment: CDR1 MNHEY and CDR2 SMNVEV (reference sequence).

Notes on this clone: The junction does not match germline at one end; this may be a read error. This CDR3 is CASSSSTGNIKDF. CDR3 in DNA: TGTGCCAGCAGCTCCTCGACAGGGAACATCAAAGACTTC. The V and J genes are TRBV7-2 and TRBJ2-4, with 7 bases lining up with TRBD1. Germline V lookup: CDR1 SGHTA, CDR2 FQGNSA. CDR3 size: 13 residues.

This clone came up a few times. DNA of the CDR3: TGTGCCAGCATGTCGGGACAGGGGGTGGTTATCTATGGCTACACCTTC. Translation: CASMSGQGVVIYGYTF. The V and J genes are TRBV2 and TRBJ1-2, with TRBD1 matching over 11 bases. J gave up 4 bases and V 7 bases, and 11 bases lay outside the gene matches. Per the germline V gene, CDR1 is SNHLY and CDR2 is FYNNEI. This CDR3 is built from 16 residues.

Concerning this clone itself: In the same sample, other DNA sequences code for this CDR3. The chain is built from TRBV5-1 and TRBJ1-4; D is perhaps TRBD1 (6 bases). The CDR3 covers 14 residues. V dropped 0 bases and J dropped 8 bases, with 11 bases sitting between them. Germline lookup yields CDR1 SGHRS and CDR2 YFSETQ. CDR3 sequence reads: CASSLGSGGEKLFF. The CDR3 DNA follows: TGCGCCAGCAGCTTGGGCTCGGGGGGCGAAAAACTGTTTTTT.

The J gene is TRBJ2-3, the V gene TRBV6-5; maybe TRBD1 (5 bases). Germline CDR1 and CDR2: MNHEY and SVGAGI. The CDR3 spans 13 residues. The V gene lost 6 bases and the J gene lost 4 bases, with 11 bases spanning the gap. CDR3 coding DNA: TGTGCCAGCAGGTCCTGGGGCTCAGATACGCAGTATTTT. This gives the protein CASRSWGSDTQYF.

V and J are TRBV9 and TRBJ2-7; 9 bases align to TRBD2. The CDR3 length is 14 residues. Trimming cost V 4 bases and J 2 bases; bases outside gene matches: 4. Germline CDR1 and CDR2: SGDLS and YYNGEE. The CDR3 loop is CASSPRTSAYEQYF. Here the CDR3 DNA reads TGTGCCAGCAGCCCCCGGACTAGCGCCTACGAGCAGTACTTC. The whole variable domain, filled in from reference TRBV9 and TRBJ2-7, reads DSGVTQTPKHLITATGQRVTLRCSPRSGDLSVYWYQQSLDQGLQFLIQYYNGEERAKGNILERFSAQQFPDLHSELNLSSLELGDSALYFCASSPRTSAYEQYFGPGTRLTVT.

The chain carries TRBV4-3 and TRBJ2-4; D gene unclear. Germline CDR1 reads LGHNA; CDR2 reads YSLEER. The CDR3 covers 13 residues. Between the trimmed V and J ends, which lost 2 bases and 8 bases, there was a span of 10 bases. Written as DNA, the CDR3 is TGCGCCAGCAGCCAACGTGCGGAAGACATTCAGTACTTC. Its translation: CASSQRAEDIQYF.

The rearrangement links TRBV3-1 (or the pseudogene TRBV3-2) to TRBJ1-3, with 7 nucleotides matching TRBD1. CDR3 length equals 15 residues. Germline V gene lookup returns CDR1 LGHDT and CDR2 YNNKEL (reference sequence). Trimming took 4 bases from V and 2 from J; bases not matched to a gene: 5. CDR3 amino acids: CASSRQGDPGNTIYF. The CDR3 DNA is TGTGCCAGCAGCCGACAGGGCGACCCTGGAAACACCATATATTTT.

This chain connects TRBV2 to TRBJ2-1, with TRBD2 matching over 11 bases. This CDR3 is built from 15 residues. The V gene's germline CDR1 is SNHLY and CDR2 FYNNEI. After removal of 8 bases from V and 5 bases from J, the junction contained 8 bases not matched to a gene. CDR3 amino acids: CASRGRGLADNEQFF. In DNA form, the CDR3 reads TGTGCCAGCCGCGGTCGGGGACTAGCGGACAATGAGCAGTTCTTC.

V gene TRBV24-1 combines with J gene TRBJ1-2, with D possibly TRBD1 on 5 matching bases. The CDR3 totals 11 residues. V was clipped by 6 bases and J by 4 bases, with 5 bases between them. Germline V gene lookup returns CDR1 KGHDR and CDR2 SFDVKD. The CDR3, as DNA: TGTGCCACCAGTAGGGGCTATGGCTACACCTTC. Encoded protein: CATSRGYGYTF.

The count of this clone is one. V usage is TRBV24-1 and J usage is TRBJ1-4; possibly TRBD1 for D (5 bases). The V end lost 2 bases, the J end lost 11 bases, and 14 bases lay between the germline ends. Germline CDR1 and CDR2: KGHDR and SFDVKD. The CDR3 sequence is 14 residues long. The CDR3 sequence is CATSDSTAIRKLFF. CDR3 coding DNA: TGTGCCACCAGTGATTCGACAGCGATTCGGAAACTGTTTTTT.

This chain connects TRBV9 to TRBJ2-1; TRBD2 agrees at 10 bases. CDR1 and CDR2 (germline): SGDLS, YYNGEE. This CDR3 is built from 15 residues. J gave up 2 bases and V 1 base, and 0 bases lay outside the gene matches. CDR3 region: CASSVTSGTYNEQFF. CDR3 nucleotide sequence: TGTGCCAGCAGCGTAACTAGCGGGACCTACAATGAGCAGTTCTTC.

Concerning this clone itself: A junction boundary mismatches the germline segment, possibly from a read error. This chain connects TRBV6-2 or TRBV6-3 to TRBJ1-5; a possible D gene is TRBD1 (5 bases). CDR1 and CDR2 (germline): MNHEY, SVGEGT. The CDR3 contains 15 residues. The CDR3 loop is CASSYGPERRAGWYF. DNA for the CDR3: TGTGCCAGCAGTTACGGGCCCGAGCGACGGGCAGGGTGGTATTTT.

This clone has just one count. The chain carries TRBV2 and TRBJ1-6; 9 positions match TRBD1. Germline CDR1 reads SNHLY; CDR2 reads FYNNEI. The CDR3 sequence is 12 residues long. The CDR3 DNA reads TGTGCGGACAGGGGTGAGAGATCACCCCTCCACTTT. As protein: CADRGERSPLHF.